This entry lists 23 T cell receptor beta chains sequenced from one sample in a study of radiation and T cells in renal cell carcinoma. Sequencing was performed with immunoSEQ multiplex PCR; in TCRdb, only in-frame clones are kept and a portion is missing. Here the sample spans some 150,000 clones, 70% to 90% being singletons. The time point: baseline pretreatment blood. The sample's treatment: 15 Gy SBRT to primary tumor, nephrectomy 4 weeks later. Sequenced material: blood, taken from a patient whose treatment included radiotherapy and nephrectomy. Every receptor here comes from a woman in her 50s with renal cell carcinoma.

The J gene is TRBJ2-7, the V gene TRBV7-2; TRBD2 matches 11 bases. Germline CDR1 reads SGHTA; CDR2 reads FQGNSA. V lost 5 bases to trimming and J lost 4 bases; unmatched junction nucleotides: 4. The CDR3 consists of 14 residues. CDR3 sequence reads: CASSVSGGEYEQYF. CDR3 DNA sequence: TGTGCCAGCAGCGTTAGCGGGGGGGAATACGAGCAGTACTTC.

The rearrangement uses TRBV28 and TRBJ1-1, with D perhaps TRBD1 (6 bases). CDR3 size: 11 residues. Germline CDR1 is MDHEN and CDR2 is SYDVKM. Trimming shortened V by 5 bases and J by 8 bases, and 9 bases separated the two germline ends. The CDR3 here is CASSLQGEAFF. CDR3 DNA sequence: TGTGCCAGCAGTCTACAGGGAGAAGCTTTCTTT.

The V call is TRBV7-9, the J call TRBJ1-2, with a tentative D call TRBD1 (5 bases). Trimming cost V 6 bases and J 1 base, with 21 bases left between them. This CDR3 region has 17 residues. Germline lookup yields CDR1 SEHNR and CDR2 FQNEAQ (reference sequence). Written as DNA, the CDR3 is TGTGCCAGCAGTTCTCCCGCCGCCAGGGCGGATAACTATGGCTACACCTTC. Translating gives CASSSPAARADNYGYTF.

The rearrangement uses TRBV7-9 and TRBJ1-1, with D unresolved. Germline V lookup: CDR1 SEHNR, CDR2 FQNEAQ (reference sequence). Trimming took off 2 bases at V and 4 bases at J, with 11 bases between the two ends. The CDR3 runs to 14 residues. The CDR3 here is CASSLPLASTEAFF. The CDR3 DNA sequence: TGTGCCAGCAGCTTACCTTTAGCAAGCACTGAAGCTTTCTTT. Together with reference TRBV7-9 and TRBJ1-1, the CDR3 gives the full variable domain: DTGVSQNPRHKITKRGQNVTFRCDPISEHNRLYWYRQTLGQGPEFLTYFQNEAQLEKSRLLSDRFSAERPKGSFSTLEIQRTEQGDSAMYLCASSLPLASTEAFFGQGTRLTVV.

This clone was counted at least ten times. The CDR3 coding sequence is TGTGCCAGCAGCGGTTTTAGCGGGAGACGCTACAATGAGCAGTTCTTC. Residues: CASSGFSGRRYNEQFF. The V call is TRBV9, the J call TRBJ2-1; 9 nucleotides match TRBD2. V lost 3 bases to trimming and J lost 3 bases; unmatched junction nucleotides: 7. Germline lookup yields CDR1 SGDLS and CDR2 YYNGEE. This CDR3 spans 16 amino acids.

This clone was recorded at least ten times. In nucleotides, the CDR3 is TGTGCCAGCAGCGTCAGGGATGGCAATCAGCCCCAGCATTTT. As protein: CASSVRDGNQPQHF. The V gene is TRBV5-5, the J gene TRBJ1-5; TRBD1 might be the D (5 bases). Trimming removed 4 bases from V and 2 bases from J, with 10 bases in between. Germline values: CDR1 SGHKS, CDR2 YYEKEE (reference sequence). CDR3 length: 14 amino acids.

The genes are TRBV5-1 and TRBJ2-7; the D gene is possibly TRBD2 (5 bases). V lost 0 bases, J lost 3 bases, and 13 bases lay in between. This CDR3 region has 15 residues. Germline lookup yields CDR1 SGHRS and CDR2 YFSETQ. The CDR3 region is CASSLGVRGVYEQYF. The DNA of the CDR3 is TGCGCCAGCAGCTTGGGGGTCCGGGGAGTCTACGAGCAGTACTTC.

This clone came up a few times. The CDR3 DNA sequence: TGTGCCAGCAGTACTGGGGGTAGCTCCTACGAGCAGTACTTC. Translating it yields CASSTGGSSYEQYF. The chain joins TRBV6-5 to TRBJ2-7, with D perhaps TRBD1 or TRBD2 (5 bases each). This CDR3 has 14 residues. Germline assignment: CDR1 MNHEY and CDR2 SVGAGI. V was trimmed by 5 bases and J by 0 bases, leaving 11 bases between them.

In nucleotides, the CDR3 is TGTGCCAGCAGCTTAGAACGGACAGATGAAAAACTGTTTTTT. Translation: CASSLERTDEKLFF. The genes are TRBV7-9 and TRBJ1-4, with a weak D call TRBD1 (6 bases). In germline, CDR1 is SEHNR, CDR2 FQNEAQ (reference sequence). This CDR3 spans 14 amino acids. V was shortened by 1 base and J by 6 bases, with 9 bases between the two germline ends.

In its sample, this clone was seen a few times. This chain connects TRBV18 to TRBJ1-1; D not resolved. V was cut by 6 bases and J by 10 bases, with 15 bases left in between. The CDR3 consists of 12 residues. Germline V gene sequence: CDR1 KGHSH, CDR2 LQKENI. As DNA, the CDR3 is TGTGCCAGCTCCCAAGAAGGGAGGGCAGCTTTCTTT. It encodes CASSQEGRAAFF. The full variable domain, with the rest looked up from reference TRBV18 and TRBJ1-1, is NAGVMQNPRHLVRRRGQEARLRCSPMKGHSHVYWYRQLPEEGLKFMVYLQKENIIDESGMPKERFSAEFPKEGPSILRIQQVVRGDSAAYFCASSQEGRAAFFGQGTRLTVV.

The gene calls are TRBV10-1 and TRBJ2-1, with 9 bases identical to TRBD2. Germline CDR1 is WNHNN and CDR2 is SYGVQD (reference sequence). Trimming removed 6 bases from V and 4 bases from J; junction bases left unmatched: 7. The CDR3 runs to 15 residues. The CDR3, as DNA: TGCGCCAGCAGGGATAGCGGGAGTCCATACAATGAGCAGTTCTTC. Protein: CASRDSGSPYNEQFF.

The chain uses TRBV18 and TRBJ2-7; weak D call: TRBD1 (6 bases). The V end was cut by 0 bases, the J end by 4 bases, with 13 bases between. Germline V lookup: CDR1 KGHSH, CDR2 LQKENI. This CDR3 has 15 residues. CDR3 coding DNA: TGTGCCAGCTCACCACCGGATCAAGGGACATACGAGCAGTACTTC. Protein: CASSPPDQGTYEQYF.

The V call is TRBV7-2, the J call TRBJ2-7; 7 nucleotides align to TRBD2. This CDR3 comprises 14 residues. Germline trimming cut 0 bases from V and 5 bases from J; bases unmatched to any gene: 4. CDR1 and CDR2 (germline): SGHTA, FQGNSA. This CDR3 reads CASSLAAGGNEQYF. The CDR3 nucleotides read TGTGCCAGCAGCTTAGCCGCCGGGGGGAACGAGCAGTACTTC.

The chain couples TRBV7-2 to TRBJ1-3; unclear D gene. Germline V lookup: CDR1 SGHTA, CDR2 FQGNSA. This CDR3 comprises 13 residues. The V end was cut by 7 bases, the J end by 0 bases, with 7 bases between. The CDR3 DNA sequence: TGTGCCAGCATGTGGTCCTCTGGAAACACCATATATTTT. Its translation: CASMWSSGNTIYF.

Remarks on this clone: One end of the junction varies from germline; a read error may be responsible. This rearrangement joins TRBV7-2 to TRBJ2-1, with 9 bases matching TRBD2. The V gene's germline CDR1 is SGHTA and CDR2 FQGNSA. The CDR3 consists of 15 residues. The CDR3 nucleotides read TGTGCCAGCAGTTTAGCGGGGGACCCAGACAATGAGCAGTTCTTC. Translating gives CASSLAGDPDNEQFF.

The CDR3 nucleotides are TGTGCCACCAGCAGAGTTCGAGAAGTGATGAACACTGAAGCTTTCTTT. Its protein product is CATSRVREVMNTEAFF. The V call is TRBV15, the J call TRBJ1-1; D not resolved. CDR3 length: 16 amino acids. V lost 1 base and J lost 0, with 12 bases in between. The germline CDR1 and CDR2 sequences are LNHNV and YYDKDF (reference sequence).

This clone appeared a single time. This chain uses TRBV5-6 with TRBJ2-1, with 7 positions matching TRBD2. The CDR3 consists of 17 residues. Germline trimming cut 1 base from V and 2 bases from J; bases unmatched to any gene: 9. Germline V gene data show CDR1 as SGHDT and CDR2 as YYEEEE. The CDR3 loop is CASSLFERGGTYNEQFF. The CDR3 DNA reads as TGTGCCAGCAGCTTGTTTGAGCGGGGAGGTACCTACAATGAGCAGTTCTTC.

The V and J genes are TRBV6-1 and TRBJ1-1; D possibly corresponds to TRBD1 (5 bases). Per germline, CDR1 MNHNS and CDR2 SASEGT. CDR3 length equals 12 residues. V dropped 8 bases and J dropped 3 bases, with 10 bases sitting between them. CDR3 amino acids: CASGWGDTEAFF. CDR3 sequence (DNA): TGTGCCAGCGGGTGGGGGGACACTGAAGCTTTCTTT.

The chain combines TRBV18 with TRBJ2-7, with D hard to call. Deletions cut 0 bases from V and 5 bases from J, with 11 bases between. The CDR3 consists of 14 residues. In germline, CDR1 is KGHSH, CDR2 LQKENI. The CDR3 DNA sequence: TGTGCCAGCTCACCACCGGCGTGGAGTGACGAGCAGTACTTC. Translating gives CASSPPAWSDEQYF.

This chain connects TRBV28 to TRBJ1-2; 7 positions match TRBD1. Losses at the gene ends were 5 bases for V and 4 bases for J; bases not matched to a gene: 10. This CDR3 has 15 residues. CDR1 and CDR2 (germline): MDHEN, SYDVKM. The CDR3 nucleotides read TGTGCCAGCAGTCCCAGCACAGGGGCAGGCTATGGCTACACCTTC. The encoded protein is CASSPSTGAGYGYTF.

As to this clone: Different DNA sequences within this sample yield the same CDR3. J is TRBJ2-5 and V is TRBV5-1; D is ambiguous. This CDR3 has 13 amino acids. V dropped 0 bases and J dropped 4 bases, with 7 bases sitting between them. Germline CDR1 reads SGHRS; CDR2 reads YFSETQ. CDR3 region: CASSLAGGETQYF. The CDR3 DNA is TGCGCCAGCAGCTTGGCGGGTGGAGAGACCCAGTACTTC.

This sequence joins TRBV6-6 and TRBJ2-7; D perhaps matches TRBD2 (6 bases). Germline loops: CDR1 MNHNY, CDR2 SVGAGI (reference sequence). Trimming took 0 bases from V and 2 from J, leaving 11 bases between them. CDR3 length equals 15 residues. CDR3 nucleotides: TGTGCCAGCAGTTACTCGCGGGGATCGGCCTACGAGCAGTACTTC. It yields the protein CASSYSRGSAYEQYF.

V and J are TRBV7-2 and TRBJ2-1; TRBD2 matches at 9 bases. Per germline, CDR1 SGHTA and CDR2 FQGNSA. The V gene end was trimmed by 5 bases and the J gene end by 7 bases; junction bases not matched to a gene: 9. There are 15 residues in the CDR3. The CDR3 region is CASSPGGSGRNEQFF. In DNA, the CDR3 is TGTGCCAGCAGCCCCGGCGGCAGCGGGAGGAATGAGCAGTTCTTC.